This T cell receptor beta chain was obtained from a study of graft-versus-host responses after intestinal transplantation. A word on this clone: Antigen specificity is unknown.

Assay used: immunoSEQ multiplex PCR; TCRdb lists only in-frame clones, some missing. Of about 120,000 clones in the sample, over 80% were seen once. This clonotype was obtained from a human donor who received an intestinal transplant. The sample in question was unstimulated CD4+ T cells sorted from spleen or lymph node cells, obtained before intestinal transplant.

The CDR3 spells CASSQENQREHNEQFF. The CDR3 DNA follows: TGCGCCAGCAGCCAAGAAAATCAGCGGGAACACAATGAGCAGTTCTTC. The chain recombines TRBV4-1 with TRBJ2-1, with 7 bases identical to TRBD2. With 0 bases clipped from V and 5 bases from J, the junction kept 7 bases outside the gene matches. Germline V gene data show CDR1 as MGHRA and CDR2 as YSYEKL. This CDR3 region has 16 residues.